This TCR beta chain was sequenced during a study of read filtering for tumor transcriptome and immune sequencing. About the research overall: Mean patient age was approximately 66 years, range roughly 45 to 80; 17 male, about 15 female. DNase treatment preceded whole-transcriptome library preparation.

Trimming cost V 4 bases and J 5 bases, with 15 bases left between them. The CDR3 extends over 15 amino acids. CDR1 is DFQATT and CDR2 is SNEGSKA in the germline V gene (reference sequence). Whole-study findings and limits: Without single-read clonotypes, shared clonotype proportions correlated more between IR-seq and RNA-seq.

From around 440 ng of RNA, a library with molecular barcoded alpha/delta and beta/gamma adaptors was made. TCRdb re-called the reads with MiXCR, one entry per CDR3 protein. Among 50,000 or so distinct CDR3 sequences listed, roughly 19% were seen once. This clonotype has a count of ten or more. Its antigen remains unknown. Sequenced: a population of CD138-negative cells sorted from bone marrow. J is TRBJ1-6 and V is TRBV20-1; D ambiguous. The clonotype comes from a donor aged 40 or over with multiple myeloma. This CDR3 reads CSATERRRNNSPLHF. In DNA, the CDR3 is TGCAGTGCTACGGAGCGGAGGAGAAATAATTCACCCCTCCACTTT.